Given below is one T cell receptor beta chain in context. This clonotype was detected a few times. Its antigen target is currently unknown. The record has no base qualities; no much larger clone is one base away. V is cut back by 0 bases and J by 7 bases, with 7 bases in the junction unmatched. CDR1 and CDR2, looked up from the germline V gene, are SGHRS and YFSETQ. From the cysteine through the phenylalanine, the CDR3 covers 15 amino acids. Solely the CDR3 DNA is kept, with 45 bases framed from the first base. Libraries were constructed by PCR. These reads were obtained on an Illumina HiSeq 2500. To normalize quantification of the TCRbeta repertoire, the TCR libraries were built with molecular barcoding that relied on unique molecular identifiers. TCRdb applied fastp at Q25 and MiXCR to the public reads, then kept only in-frame beta chains. Rows are unified per CDR3 protein, each entry keeping the most common DNA and genes. The sample includes a few hundred thousand distinct CDR3 sequences, with more than 20% observed a single time. The ten largest clones capture under 45% of the sample.

The data derive from a study of T-cell reconstitution after alpha-beta-depleted transplantation in children (dated by TCRdb to 2016 to 2017). Broadly, across the study: The study quantitatively tracked T-cell immune reconstitution after TCRalphabeta/CD19-depleted allogeneic hematopoietic cell transplantation in children using TCR repertoire profiling. What the authors observed across the whole study: The apparently early alphabetaT-cell count recovery about two months after transplant was reportedly dependent on only several hundred rapidly expanded clones derived from non-depleted graft cells. The high TCRbeta diversity at day 60 in some patients was ascribed to recipient T cells and intrathymic progenitors that had survived conditioning. The frequencies of hyperexpanded clones fell over the following months, and after one year, T-cell counts and TCRbeta diversity were mostly attributed to newly produced T cells.

The sample's treatment or condition, from its label and the paper: allogeneic hematopoietic cell transplantation with graft depleted of TCRalphabeta T cells and CD19 B cells. TCRalphabeta/CD19-depleted allogeneic hematopoietic cell grafts were given to the transplant recipients, all of whom were children. Source: PBMCs, taken before TCRalphabeta/CD19-depleted stem cell transplant. The receptor was derived from a boy in the first two years of life with Wiskott-Aldrich syndrome, due to receive a stem cell transplant. Recombination joined TRBV5-1 with TRBJ1-1, with TRBD1 matching 9 junction bases. At the DNA level, the sequence is TGCGCCAGCAGCTTGGACGGGGACAGGGAGGATGAAGCTTTCTTT. Translation gives CASSLDGDREDEAFF.